This TCR beta chain is drawn from a study of OX40 agonist ivuxolimab in advanced cancers. From germline, CDR1 is MGHRA and CDR2 YSYEKL. This CDR3 is built from 16 residues. V was clipped by 5 bases and J by 4 bases; unmatched bases: 4. This clone occurred a few times. The assay was immunoSEQ multiplex PCR, and TCRdb's table has in-frame clones only and misses some. The sample has 9,500 to 13,000 clones; 60% to 85% are singletons. The receptor was isolated from an adult with an advanced solid tumor such as melanoma, head and neck, liver or kidney cancer. The starting material was CD4+ or CD8+ T cells sorted from blood, obtained in a trial of the OX40 agonist ivuxolimab. The rearrangement uses TRBV4-1 and TRBJ2-2; 13 bases line up with TRBD2. The CDR3 sequence is CASSTRTSGGTGELFF. The CDR3 DNA reads TGCGCCAGCAGCACCCGGACTAGCGGGGGCACCGGGGAGCTGTTTTTT.